This T cell receptor (beta chain) derives from a study of T cell responses to AZD1222 COVID-19 vaccine. The sample holds one count of this clone. Its antigen is unknown. Study-wide results and limits: Scientists sampled the repertoires only once the peak T cell response had passed.

The table came from immunoSEQ multiplex PCR; TCRdb's copy has only in-frame clones and leaves some out. The table has about 160,000 clones, about 90% seen once. This clonotype was obtained from an adult in good health. The specimen comprised peripheral blood, sampled on day 0 of AZD1222 vaccination.

CDR3 residues: CASRLAISGNEQFF. CDR3 DNA: TGTGCCAGTAGACTAGCGATCTCCGGCAATGAGCAGTTCTTC. The rearrangement uses TRBV19 and TRBJ2-1; 7 bases match TRBD2. The germline V gene has CDR1 LNHDA and CDR2 SQIVND (reference sequence). The V gene end was trimmed by 6 bases and the J gene end by 6 bases; junction bases not matched to a gene: 8. This CDR3 contains 14 residues.